Following are 12 T cell receptor beta chains from one sample sequenced in a study of PD-L1 blockade in urothelial cancer (dated by TCRdb to about 2017). Library creation used the immunoSEQ multiplex PCR assay. Not all clones reach the TCRdb copy of this immuneACCESS table, which keeps in-frame sequences only. Checked studies attribute under half of the gap to unresolved V genes and leave the rest unexplained. This sample holds about 88,000 clones; more than 90% were observed only once. In total, the top ten clones hold over 8.5% of the sample. The sequenced sample was PBMCs, obtained around atezolizumab (anti-PD-L1) treatment. These receptor sequences come from a man aged 60 to 69 with urothelial cancer.

This sequence joins TRBV2 and TRBJ2-1; D uncertain. V was cut by 4 bases and J by 9 bases, with 4 bases left in between. The CDR3 sequence is 10 residues long. CDR1 and CDR2 from the germline V gene are SNHLY and FYNNEI. CDR3 nucleotides: TGTGCCAGCAGTGTTAGTGAGCAGTTCTTC. Its protein product is CASSVSEQFF.

The chain links TRBV7-9 to TRBJ2-1; D unclear. The CDR3 consists of 13 residues. Germline CDR1 is SEHNR and CDR2 is FQNEAQ (reference sequence). The V and J ends lost 1 base and 9 bases respectively, with 10 bases between them. The DNA for the CDR3 is TGTGCCAGCAGCTTAGAATCGGAGACTGAGCAGTTCTTC. This sequence encodes CASSLESETEQFF.

The chain joins TRBV1 to TRBJ2-5; the table assigns TRBD2, which was not confirmed against the DNA. TRBV1 is annotated as a pseudogene. This CDR3 comprises 17 residues. The CDR3 reads CTSSQPRTSGAQETQYF. Here the CDR3 DNA reads TGCACCAGCAGCCAACCCCGGACTAGCGGGGCCCAAGAGACCCAGTACTTC.

The V and J genes are TRBV6-5 and TRBJ1-2, with TRBD1 as a possible D gene (5 bases). V gave up 6 bases and J gave up 3 bases, with 17 bases separating them. The CDR3 is made up of 15 amino acids. Germline-derived CDR1 and CDR2 are MNHEY and SVGAGI. Here the CDR3 DNA reads TGTGCCAGCAGACCTCAGGGTGGAAGAGACTATGGCTACACCTTC. Its protein is CASRPQGGRDYGYTF.

The chain recombines TRBV4-3 with TRBJ2-3; 8 bases fit TRBD2. Germline V gene lookup returns CDR1 LGHNA and CDR2 YSLEER. The CDR3 is 15 amino acids. Trimming took 5 bases from V and 5 from J; bases not matched to a gene: 9. CDR3 nucleotides: TGCGCCAGCAGCACAAAAGCGGGAGCTGGAGATACGCAGTATTTT. This sequence encodes CASSTKAGAGDTQYF.

The V gene is TRBV28, the J gene TRBJ1-3; D call uncertain. The CDR3 is made up of 14 amino acids. The germline V gene encodes CDR1 MDHEN and CDR2 SYDVKM. V lost 5 bases and J lost 3, with 11 bases in between. This CDR3 is CASSPLGVGNTIYF. Written as DNA, the CDR3 is TGTGCCAGCAGTCCCCTCGGAGTTGGAAACACCATATATTTT.

The chain uses TRBV18 and TRBJ1-1; D perhaps matches TRBD1 (6 bases). Per the germline V gene, CDR1 is KGHSH and CDR2 is LQKENI. V lost 8 bases and J lost 1, with 20 bases in between. CDR3 size: 16 residues. CDR3 region: CASQQGISLENTEAFF. CDR3 bases: TGTGCCAGCCAACAGGGTATATCCCTCGAGAACACTGAAGCTTTCTTT.

The gene calls are TRBV19 and TRBJ2-3; 8 bases map to TRBD2. The CDR3 extends over 15 amino acids. Per germline, CDR1 LNHDA and CDR2 SQIVND (reference sequence). V was clipped by 7 bases and J by 3 bases; unmatched bases: 9. CDR3 nucleotides: TGTGCCAGTATCCCTAGCGGGCTAGATACAGATACGCAGTATTTT. It yields the protein CASIPSGLDTDTQYF.

J is TRBJ2-3 and V is TRBV7-2; TRBD1 agrees at 9 bases. The CDR3 spans 15 residues. Germline V gene sequence: CDR1 SGHTA, CDR2 FQGNSA. V shed 6 bases, J shed 2 bases, and the junction held 6 bases outside the gene matches. The CDR3 DNA reads TGTGCCAGCAGTTTTAGGACAGGGGCCACAGATACGCAGTATTTT. Amino acid sequence: CASSFRTGATDTQYF.

The chain links TRBV11-3 to TRBJ1-1; D may be TRBD1 (6 bases). The CDR3 runs to 15 residues. The germline CDR1 and CDR2 sequences are SGHNT and YENEEA. Trimming stripped 1 base from V and 1 base from J, with 10 bases between. In DNA, the CDR3 is TGTGCCAGCAGCTTAGGGGCAGGGGCGAACACTGAAGCTTTCTTT. Translation: CASSLGAGANTEAFF.

V gene TRBV27 combines with J gene TRBJ2-3; TRBD2 matches at 7 bases. This CDR3 has 14 residues. V lost 6 bases and J lost 2; bases outside the gene matches: 5. Germline CDR1 and CDR2: MNHEY and SMNVEV (reference sequence). CDR3 in DNA: TGTGCCAGCAGCAGAGCGGGGCTCACAGATACGCAGTATTTT. It specifies CASSRAGLTDTQYF.

The V gene is TRBV6-5, the J gene TRBJ1-2; D not resolved. Looked up from germline, CDR1 is MNHEY and CDR2 is SVGAGI. Trimming shortened V by 0 bases and J by 7 bases, and 6 bases separated the two germline ends. The CDR3 extends over 12 amino acids. The CDR3: CASSYSGLGYTF. DNA for the CDR3: TGTGCCAGCAGTTACTCGGGCCTTGGCTACACCTTC.